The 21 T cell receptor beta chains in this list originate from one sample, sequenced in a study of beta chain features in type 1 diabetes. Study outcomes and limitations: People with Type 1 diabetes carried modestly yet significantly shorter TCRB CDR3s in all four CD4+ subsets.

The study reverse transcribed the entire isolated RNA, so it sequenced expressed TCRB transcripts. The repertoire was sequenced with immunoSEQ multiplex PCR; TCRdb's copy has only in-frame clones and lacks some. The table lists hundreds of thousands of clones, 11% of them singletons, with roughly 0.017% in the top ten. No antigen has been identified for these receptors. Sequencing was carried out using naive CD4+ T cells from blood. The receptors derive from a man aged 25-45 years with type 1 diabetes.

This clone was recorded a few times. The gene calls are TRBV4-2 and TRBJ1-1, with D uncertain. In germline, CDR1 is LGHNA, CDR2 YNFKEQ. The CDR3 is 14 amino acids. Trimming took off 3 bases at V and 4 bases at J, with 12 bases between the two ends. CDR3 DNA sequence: TGTGCCAGCAGCCACCGCGACCGGGGCACTGAAGCTTTCTTT. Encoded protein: CASSHRDRGTEAFF.

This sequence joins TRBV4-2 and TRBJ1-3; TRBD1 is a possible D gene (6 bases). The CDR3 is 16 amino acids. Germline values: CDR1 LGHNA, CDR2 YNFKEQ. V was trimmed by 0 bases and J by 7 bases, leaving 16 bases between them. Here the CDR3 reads CASSQDLVRGRNTIYF. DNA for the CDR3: TGTGCCAGCAGCCAAGATCTCGTCAGGGGAAGGAACACCATATATTTT.

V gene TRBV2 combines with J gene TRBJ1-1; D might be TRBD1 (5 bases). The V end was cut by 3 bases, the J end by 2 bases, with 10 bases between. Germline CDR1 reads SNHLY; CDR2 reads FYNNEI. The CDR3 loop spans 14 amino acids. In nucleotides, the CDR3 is TGTGCCAGCAGTGACGTGGGGGGAAACACTGAAGCTTTCTTT. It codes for CASSDVGGNTEAFF.

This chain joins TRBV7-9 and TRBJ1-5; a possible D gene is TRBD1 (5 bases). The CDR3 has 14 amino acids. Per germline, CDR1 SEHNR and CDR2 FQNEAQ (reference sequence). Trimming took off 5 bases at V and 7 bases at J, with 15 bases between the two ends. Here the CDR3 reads CASSLVGQKQPQHF. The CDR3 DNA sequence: TGTGCCAGCAGCCTCGTGGGGCAGAAACAGCCCCAGCATTTT.

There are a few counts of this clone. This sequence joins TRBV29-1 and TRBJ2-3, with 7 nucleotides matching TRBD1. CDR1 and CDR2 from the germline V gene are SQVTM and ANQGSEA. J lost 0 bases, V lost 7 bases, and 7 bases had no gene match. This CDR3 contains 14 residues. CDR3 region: CSGSGGPSTDTQYF. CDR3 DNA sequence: TGCAGCGGTTCAGGGGGACCTAGCACAGATACGCAGTATTTT.

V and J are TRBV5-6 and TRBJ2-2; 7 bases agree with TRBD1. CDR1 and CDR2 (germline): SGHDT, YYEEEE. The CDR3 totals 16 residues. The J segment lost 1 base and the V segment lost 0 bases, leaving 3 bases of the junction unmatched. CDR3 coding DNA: TGTGCCAGCAGCTTGGCCAGGGACAGGAACACCGGGGAGCTGTTTTTT. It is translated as CASSLARDRNTGELFF.

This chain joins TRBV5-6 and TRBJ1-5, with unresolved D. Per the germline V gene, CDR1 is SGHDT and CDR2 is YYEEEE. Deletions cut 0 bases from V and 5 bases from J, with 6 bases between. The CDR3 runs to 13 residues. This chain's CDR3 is CASSLAPDQPQHF. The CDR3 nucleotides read TGTGCCAGCAGCTTGGCCCCAGATCAGCCCCAGCATTTT.

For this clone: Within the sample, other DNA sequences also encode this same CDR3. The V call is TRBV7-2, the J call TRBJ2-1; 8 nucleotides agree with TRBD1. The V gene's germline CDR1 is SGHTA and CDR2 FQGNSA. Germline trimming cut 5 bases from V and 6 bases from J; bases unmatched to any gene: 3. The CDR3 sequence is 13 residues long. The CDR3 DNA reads TGTGCCAGCAGCCTCGGGACAGGCAATGAGCAGTTCTTC. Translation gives CASSLGTGNEQFF.

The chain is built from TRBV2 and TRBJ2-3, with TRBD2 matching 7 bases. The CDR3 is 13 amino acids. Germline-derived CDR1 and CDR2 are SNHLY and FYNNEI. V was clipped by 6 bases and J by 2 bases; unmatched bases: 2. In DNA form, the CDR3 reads TGTGCCAGCAGCGGGGGGATCACAGATACGCAGTATTTT. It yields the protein CASSGGITDTQYF.

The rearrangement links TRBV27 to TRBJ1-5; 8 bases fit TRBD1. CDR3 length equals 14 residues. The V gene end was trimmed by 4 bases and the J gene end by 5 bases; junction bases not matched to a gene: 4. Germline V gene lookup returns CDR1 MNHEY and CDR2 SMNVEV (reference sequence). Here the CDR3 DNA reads TGTGCCAGCAGTTCAGGACAGGGTGATCAGCCCCAGCATTTT. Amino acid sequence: CASSSGQGDQPQHF.

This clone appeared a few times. CDR3: CASSPSGSEKLFF. CDR3 bases: TGTGCCAGCAGCCCATCGGGGAGTGAAAAACTGTTTTTT. The rearrangement uses TRBV7-9 and TRBJ1-4; no firm D call. This CDR3 has 13 residues. The V and J ends lost 5 bases and 7 bases respectively, with 11 bases between them. CDR1 is SEHNR and CDR2 is FQNEAQ in the germline V gene (reference sequence).

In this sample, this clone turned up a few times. The CDR3 is CASSFGGLRYGYTF. The CDR3 bases are TGTGCCAGCAGCTTCGGGGGGCTTCGGTATGGCTACACCTTC. The rearrangement joins TRBV7-2 to TRBJ1-2, with D tentatively TRBD1 (6 bases). The germline gives CDR1 SGHTA, CDR2 FQGNSA. This CDR3 spans 14 amino acids. V was clipped by 3 bases and J by 5 bases, with 13 bases between them.

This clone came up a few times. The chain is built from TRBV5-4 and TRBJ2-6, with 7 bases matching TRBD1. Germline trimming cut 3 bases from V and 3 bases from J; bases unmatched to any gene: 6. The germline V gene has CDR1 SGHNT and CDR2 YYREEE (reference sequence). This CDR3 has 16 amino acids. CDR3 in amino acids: CASSSDRDRGANVLTF. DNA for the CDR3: TGTGCCAGCAGCTCAGACAGGGATCGTGGGGCCAACGTCCTGACTTTC.

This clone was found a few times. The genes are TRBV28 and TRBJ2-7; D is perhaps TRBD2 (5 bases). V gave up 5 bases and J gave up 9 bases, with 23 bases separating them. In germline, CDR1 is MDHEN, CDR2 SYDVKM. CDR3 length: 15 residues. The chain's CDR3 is CASSPTSMPLASQYF. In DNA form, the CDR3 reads TGTGCCAGCAGTCCCACTTCGATGCCCCTAGCCTCGCAGTACTTC.

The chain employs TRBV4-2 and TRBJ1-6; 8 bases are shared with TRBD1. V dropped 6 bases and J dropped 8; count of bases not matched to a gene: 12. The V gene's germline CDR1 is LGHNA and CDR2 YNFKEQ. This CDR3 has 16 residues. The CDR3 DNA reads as TGTGCCAGCAGGCACCCCCCAGGACAGGGAGATTCACCCCTCCACTTT. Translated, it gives CASRHPPGQGDSPLHF.

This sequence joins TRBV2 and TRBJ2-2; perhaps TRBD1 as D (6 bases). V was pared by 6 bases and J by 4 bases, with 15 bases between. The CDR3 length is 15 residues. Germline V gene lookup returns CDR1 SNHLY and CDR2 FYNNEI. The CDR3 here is CASRDRLSSTGELFF. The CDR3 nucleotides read TGTGCCAGCAGAGACAGGCTCAGTAGCACCGGGGAGCTGTTTTTT.

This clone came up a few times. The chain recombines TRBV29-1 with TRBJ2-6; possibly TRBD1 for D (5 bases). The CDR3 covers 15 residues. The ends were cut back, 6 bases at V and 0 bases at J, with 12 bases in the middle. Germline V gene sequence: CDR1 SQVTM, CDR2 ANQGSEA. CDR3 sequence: CSVPTAYSGANVLTF. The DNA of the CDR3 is TGCAGCGTACCGACAGCCTACTCTGGGGCCAACGTCCTGACTTTC.

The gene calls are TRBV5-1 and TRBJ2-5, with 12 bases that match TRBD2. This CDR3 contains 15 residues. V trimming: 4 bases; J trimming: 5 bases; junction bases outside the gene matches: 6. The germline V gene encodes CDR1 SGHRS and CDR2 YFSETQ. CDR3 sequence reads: CASSRSSGGDETQYF. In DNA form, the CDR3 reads TGCGCCAGCAGCCGTTCTAGCGGGGGGGACGAGACCCAGTACTTC.

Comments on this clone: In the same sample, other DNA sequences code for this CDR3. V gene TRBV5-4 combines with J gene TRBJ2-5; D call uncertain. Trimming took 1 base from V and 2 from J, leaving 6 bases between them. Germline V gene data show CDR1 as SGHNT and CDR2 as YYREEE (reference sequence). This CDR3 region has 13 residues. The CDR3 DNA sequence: TGTGCCAGCAGCTTGACAGTTCAAGAGACCCAGTACTTC. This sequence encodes CASSLTVQETQYF.

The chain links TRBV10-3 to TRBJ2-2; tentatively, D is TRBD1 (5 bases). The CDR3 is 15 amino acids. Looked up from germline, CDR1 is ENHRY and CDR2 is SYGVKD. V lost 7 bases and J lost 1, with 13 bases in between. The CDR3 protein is CAITSGLENTGELFF. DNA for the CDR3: TGTGCCATCACTTCAGGGCTCGAGAACACCGGGGAGCTGTTTTTT.

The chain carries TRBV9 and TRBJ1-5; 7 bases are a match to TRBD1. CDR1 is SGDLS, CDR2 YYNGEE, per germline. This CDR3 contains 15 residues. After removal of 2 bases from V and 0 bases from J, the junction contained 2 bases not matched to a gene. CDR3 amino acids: CASSVTGDSNQPQHF. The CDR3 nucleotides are TGTGCCAGCAGCGTCACAGGGGATAGCAATCAGCCCCAGCATTTT.